The 15 T cell receptor beta chains in this list originate from one sample, sequenced in a study of shared clonotypes between healthy human individuals. Method: immunoSEQ multiplex PCR; TCRdb's copy keeps in-frame clones and lacks some. The sample includes hundreds of thousands of clones, 90% to 95% of them seen just once. Naive-designated CD8 cells lacked CD45RO, were positively enriched for CCR7, and omitted terminally differentiated effector memory CD45RA+ cells. The specimen was naive CD8+ T cells sorted from blood. Every receptor here comes from a woman aged 25 to 39 in good health.

The J gene is TRBJ2-7, the V gene TRBV7-2; 7 nucleotides align to TRBD2. CDR1 is SGHTA, CDR2 FQGNSA, per germline. The CDR3 totals 15 residues. After removal of 4 bases from V and 1 base from J, the junction contained 7 bases not matched to a gene. The CDR3 loop is CASSSSGWPSYEQYF. The CDR3 DNA reads as TGTGCCAGCAGCTCTAGCGGATGGCCTTCCTACGAGCAGTACTTC.

Details on this clone: Within the sample, other DNA sequences also encode this same CDR3. Here the CDR3 reads CASSLKGYSYEQYF. CDR3 bases: TGTGCCAGCAGTTTAAAGGGGTACTCCTACGAGCAGTACTTC. V usage is TRBV27 and J usage is TRBJ2-7; D is perhaps TRBD1 (5 bases). In germline, CDR1 is MNHEY, CDR2 SMNVEV (reference sequence). The CDR3 totals 14 residues. The germline V and J ends were trimmed by 2 bases and 0 bases, with 8 bases remaining between them.

This chain links TRBV28 with TRBJ1-5; 12 bases match TRBD1. Germline loops: CDR1 MDHEN, CDR2 SYDVKM. The CDR3 runs to 16 residues. Trimming cost V 6 bases and J 7 bases; bases outside gene matches: 10. The CDR3 DNA reads as TGTGCCAGCAGCTTAGGAGGGACAGGGGGCCTGCAGCCCCAGCATTTT. It translates to CASSLGGTGGLQPQHF.

V and J are TRBV2 and TRBJ2-7; a weak D match, TRBD2 (5 bases). The CDR3 runs to 13 residues. Trimming cost V 7 bases and J 0 bases, with 10 bases left between them. Germline CDR1 is SNHLY and CDR2 is FYNNEI. For the CDR3, the DNA is TGTGCCAGCACTAGCCCTCCCTCCTACGAGCAGTACTTC. It encodes CASTSPPSYEQYF.

This chain links TRBV2 with TRBJ2-7; D is ambiguous. The length of the CDR3 is 14 residues. Trimming stripped 6 bases from V and 12 bases from J, with 24 bases between. In germline, CDR1 is SNHLY, CDR2 FYNNEI. Written as DNA, the CDR3 is TGTGCCAGCAGCCCCGCGGAGTCTTTCGGGTTAAGGTACTTC. This gives the protein CASSPAESFGLRYF.

The sample holds one count of this clone. CDR3 DNA: TGTGCCAGCAGCCCCGTCGCTGAAGCTTTCTTT. Encoded protein: CASSPVAEAFF. The chain has TRBV9 and TRBJ1-1, with no clear D. The ends were cut back, 4 bases at V and 6 bases at J, with 7 bases in the middle. The CDR3 has 11 residues. The germline CDR1 and CDR2 sequences are SGDLS and YYNGEE.

The chain links TRBV11-2 to TRBJ2-1; TRBD2 matches 11 bases. Losses at the gene ends were 0 bases for V and 9 bases for J; bases not matched to a gene: 7. The CDR3 is 16 amino acids. Germline CDR1 reads SGHAT; CDR2 reads FQNNGV. The CDR3 protein is CASSLDRASGRREQFF. CDR3 nucleotide sequence: TGTGCCAGCAGCTTAGATCGAGCTAGCGGGAGGCGTGAGCAGTTCTTC.

The chain combines TRBV5-6 with TRBJ1-4; D perhaps matches TRBD1 (6 bases). Trimming cost V 2 bases and J 7 bases, with 12 bases left between them. The CDR3 totals 14 residues. Per the germline V gene, CDR1 is SGHDT and CDR2 is YYEEEE. CDR3 nucleotides: TGTGCCAGCAGCTTCTCCGGGACACGTGAAAAACTGTTTTTT. It yields the protein CASSFSGTREKLFF. The complete variable domain, with remaining parts taken from reference TRBV5-6 and TRBJ1-4, reads DAGVTQSPTHLIKTRGQQVTLRCSPKSGHDTVSWYQQALGQGPQFIFQYYEEEERQRGNFPDRFSGHQFPNYSSELNVNALLLGDSALYLCASSFSGTREKLFFGSGTQLSVL.

Points on this clone: This specimen includes other DNA sequences encoding the same CDR3. The chain carries TRBV19 and TRBJ2-5; the D is unclear. CDR3 length: 13 amino acids. V shed 0 bases and J shed 5 bases, with 7 bases lying between them. Germline CDR1 is LNHDA and CDR2 is SQIVND (reference sequence). CDR3 loop: CASSIDGEETQYF. The CDR3 DNA reads TGTGCCAGTAGTATAGATGGCGAGGAGACCCAGTACTTC.

To note about this clone: Different DNA sequences within this sample yield the same CDR3. The chain uses TRBV7-9 and TRBJ2-7; D ambiguous. The V gene lost 1 base and the J gene lost 0 bases, with 4 bases spanning the gap. The CDR3 has 13 residues. In germline, CDR1 is SEHNR, CDR2 FQNEAQ (reference sequence). The CDR3 reads CASSLGASYEQYF. The CDR3 nucleotides are TGTGCCAGCAGCTTAGGGGCCTCCTACGAGCAGTACTTC.

V gene TRBV28 combines with J gene TRBJ1-2, with D possibly TRBD1 on 5 matching bases. The germline V gene has CDR1 MDHEN and CDR2 SYDVKM. V was clipped by 7 bases and J by 5 bases, with 14 bases between them. This CDR3 comprises 13 residues. The CDR3, as DNA: TGTGCCAGCACCCCGGGGGTAGTGTATGGCTACACCTTC. It encodes CASTPGVVYGYTF.

V gene TRBV11-2 combines with J gene TRBJ2-3; 13 nucleotides agree with TRBD2. The germline gives CDR1 SGHAT, CDR2 FQNNGV. The V gene end was trimmed by 5 bases and the J gene end by 2 bases; junction bases not matched to a gene: 1. The CDR3 length is 15 residues. CDR3 DNA: TGTGCCAGCAGCACTAGCGGGAGGGACACAGATACGCAGTATTTT. Translated: CASSTSGRDTDTQYF.

Turning to this clone: The identical CDR3 is also encoded by other nucleotide sequences in the sample. The V call is TRBV19, the J call TRBJ1-5, with a possible D match to TRBD1 (6 bases). This CDR3 comprises 14 residues. CDR1 is LNHDA and CDR2 is SQIVND in the germline V gene (reference sequence). V was cut by 5 bases and J by 0 bases, with 8 bases left in between. The CDR3 nucleotides read TGTGCCAGTAGTCACAGGGATAGCAATCAGCCCCAGCATTTT. It encodes CASSHRDSNQPQHF. Supplemented by reference TRBV19 and TRBJ1-5, the full variable domain reads DGGITQSPKYLFRKEGQNVTLSCEQNLNHDAMYWYRQDPGQGLRLIYYSQIVNDFQKGDIAEGYSVSREKKESFPLTVTSAQKNPTAFYLCASSHRDSNQPQHFGDGTRLSIL.

The gene calls are TRBV27 and TRBJ2-1; D unresolved. There are 15 residues in the CDR3. Germline-derived CDR1 and CDR2 are MNHEY and SMNVEV (reference sequence). V gave up 0 bases and J gave up 7 bases, with 13 bases separating them. The CDR3: CASSLSSLGGNEQFF. DNA for the CDR3: TGTGCCAGCAGTTTATCTAGCCTCGGTGGGAATGAGCAGTTCTTC.

As for this clone: The sample has other DNA sequences that encode this CDR3 too. The chain joins TRBV19 to TRBJ1-5; the D gene is possibly TRBD1 (5 bases). Germline V gives CDR1 LNHDA, CDR2 SQIVND (reference sequence). Trimming cost V 1 base and J 4 bases, with 8 bases left between them. The CDR3 contains 14 residues. The CDR3 here is CASSIVGGNQPQHF. CDR3 nucleotides: TGTGCCAGTAGTATAGTTGGGGGAAATCAGCCCCAGCATTTT.